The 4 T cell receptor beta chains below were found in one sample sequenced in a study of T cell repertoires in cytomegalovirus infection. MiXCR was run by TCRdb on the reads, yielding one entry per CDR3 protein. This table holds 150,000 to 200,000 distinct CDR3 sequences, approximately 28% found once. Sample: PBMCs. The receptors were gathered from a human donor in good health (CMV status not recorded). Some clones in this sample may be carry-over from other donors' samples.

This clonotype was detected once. This CDR3 is CASSESDDEQFF. Here the CDR3 DNA reads TGTGCCAGCAGTGAATCGGATGACGAGCAGTTCTTC. This chain connects TRBV2 to TRBJ2-1; D call uncertain. In germline, CDR1 is SNHLY, CDR2 FYNNEI. Deletions cut 2 bases from V and 10 bases from J, with 9 bases between. This CDR3 is 12 amino acids long.

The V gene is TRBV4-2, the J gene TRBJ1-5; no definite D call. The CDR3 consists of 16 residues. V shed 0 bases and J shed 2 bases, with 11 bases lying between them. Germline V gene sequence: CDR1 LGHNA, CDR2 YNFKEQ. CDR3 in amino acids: CASSQDFSTGNQPQHF. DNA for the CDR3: TGTGCCAGCAGCCAAGATTTTAGCACAGGCAATCAGCCCCAGCATTTT.

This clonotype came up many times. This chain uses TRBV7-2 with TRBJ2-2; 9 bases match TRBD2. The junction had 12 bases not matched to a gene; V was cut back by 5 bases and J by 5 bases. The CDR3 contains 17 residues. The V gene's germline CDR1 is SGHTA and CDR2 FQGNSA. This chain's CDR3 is CASSPVAQRGVTGELFF. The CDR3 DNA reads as TGTGCCAGCAGCCCCGTCGCCCAGCGGGGGGTGACCGGGGAGCTGTTTTTT.

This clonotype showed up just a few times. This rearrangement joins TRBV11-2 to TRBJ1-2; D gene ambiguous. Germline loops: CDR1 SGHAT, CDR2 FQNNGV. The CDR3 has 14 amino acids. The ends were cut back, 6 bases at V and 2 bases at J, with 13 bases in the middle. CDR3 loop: CASRPNGPNYGYTF. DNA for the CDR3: TGTGCCAGCAGACCGAATGGCCCGAACTATGGCTACACCTTC.